This TCR beta chain originates from a study of type 1 and type 2 diabetes patients. As to this clonotype: Its target is not known.

Amplification started from genomic DNA. The TCR beta CDR3 region was amplified using 30 forward and 13 reverse primers. MiXCR was run by TCRdb on the multiplex PCR reads, yielding one entry per CDR3 protein. The table shows more than 250,000 distinct CDR3 sequences, with 47% occurring only once. Each diabetic donor fulfilled classification criteria for either type 1 or type 2. No donor had another autoimmune disease or recent infection within four weeks. Study-level findings and limits: Some HECs seen only in T1D might also appear in more T2D or control samples.

V lost 10 bases, J lost 4 bases, and 23 bases lay in between. The CDR3 length is 16 residues. This chain uses TRBV12-3 or TRBV12-4 with TRBJ2-1, with D possibly being TRBD2 (6 bases). This clonotype was obtained from a man in his late teens or twenties with type 2 diabetes. Input material: peripheral blood mononuclear cells (PBMCs). This chain's CDR3 is CAISGTRGREYNEQFF. DNA for the CDR3: TGTGCCATCAGCGGAACACGGGGGAGAGAGTACAATGAGCAGTTCTTC.